This T cell receptor beta chain was documented in a study of shared clonotypes between healthy human individuals. Donors were Caucasian adults residing in Nashville, Tennessee, USA. Into CD45RA+ naive and CD45RA-negative memory subsets, the CD4+ cells were split. Here immunoSEQ multiplex PCR was the method, and the copy in TCRdb shows in-frame clones only, minus some. Of 2 million to 3 million clones in the sample, under 95% are singletons; the top ten hold 0.35% to 0.45%. The length of the CDR3 is 15 residues. Germline trimming cut 1 base from V and 5 bases from J; bases unmatched to any gene: 5. CDR1 and CDR2 from the germline V gene are MGHRA and YSYEKL. Study-wide results and caveats: Estimated richness values were generally larger in naive subsets than in memory subsets.

On this clone: The antigen is not known.

The receptor's source is a young man in good health. Some clones in this sample may be carry-over from other donors' samples. This chain joins TRBV4-1 and TRBJ2-4; 7 bases align to TRBD2. Sequencing used naive CD4+ T cells from PBMCs. Specified subset: CD45RA+ positively selected. CDR3 sequence (DNA): TGCGCCAGCAGCCAAGTTGGCAGCGGGGAAAACATTCAGTACTTC. Its protein is CASSQVGSGENIQYF.